This T cell receptor (beta chain) was identified during a study of CD8 T cells in Susac syndrome. Study information: Among sequenced Susac syndrome patients, six had active disease and eight or nine were in remission. Notes on the study in general: Clonal expansion did not appear in Susac syndrome CD4+ T cell repertoires.

Notes on this clonotype: What it recognizes is unknown.

Random hexamers primed reverse transcription of about 0.45 to 1 ug RNA. TCR beta CDR3 was amplified by immunoSEQ covering 54 Vbeta and 13 Jbeta. TCRdb analysed the immunoSEQ multiplex PCR reads with MiXCR anew, one entry per CDR3 protein. The sample comprises fewer than 200,000 distinct CDR3 sequences, 94% of which are singletons, and roughly 0.12% rests with the top ten. The germline CDR1 and CDR2 sequences are SGDLS and YYNGEE. V was clipped by 3 bases and J by 0 bases; unmatched bases: 3. The CDR3 has 15 residues. The sequencing sample was made of CD4+ T cells from PBMCs. The chain links TRBV9 to TRBJ2-5; TRBD1 aligns across 9 bases. The TCR comes from a human donor with Susac syndrome. The CDR3 nucleotides read TGTGCCAGCAGCGGCGGACAGGGGTACCAAGAGACCCAGTACTTC. Its protein product is CASSGGQGYQETQYF. Together with reference TRBV9 and TRBJ2-5, the CDR3 gives the full variable domain: DSGVTQTPKHLITATGQRVTLRCSPRSGDLSVYWYQQSLDQGLQFLIQYYNGEERAKGNILERFSAQQFPDLHSELNLSSLELGDSALYFCASSGGQGYQETQYFGPGTRLLVL.